The 7 T cell receptor beta chains presented below share a single source sample, sequenced in a study of shared clonotypes between healthy human individuals. The protocol was immunoSEQ multiplex PCR, while the TCRdb copy is restricted to in-frame clones and leaves out a portion. The data show approximately 500,000 clones, roughly 95% seen once. The source material was naive CD4+ T cells sorted from blood. Sample subset: CD45RA+ positively selected. The receptors come from a woman aged 25 to 39 in good health.

The chain employs TRBV18 and TRBJ2-1, with TRBD1 as a possible D gene (6 bases). This CDR3 is built from 17 residues. V gave up 0 bases and J gave up 0 bases, with 12 bases separating them. CDR1 and CDR2 (germline): KGHSH, LQKENI. The CDR3 region is CASSPPVGHYSYNEQFF. CDR3 bases: TGTGCCAGCTCACCACCGGTGGGACACTACTCCTACAATGAGCAGTTCTTC.

The J gene is TRBJ1-2, the V gene TRBV5-1; tentative D call: TRBD1 (5 bases). The CDR3 runs to 14 residues. CDR1 SGHRS and CDR2 YFSETQ come from the germline V gene. Between the trimmed V and J ends, which lost 4 bases and 6 bases, there was a span of 16 bases. The CDR3 bases are TGCGCCAGCAGCAAGTTGCAGGGTTCTCATGGCTACACCTTC. Protein sequence: CASSKLQGSHGYTF. Supplemented by reference TRBV5-1 and TRBJ1-2, the full variable domain reads KAGVTQTPRYLIKTRGQQVTLSCSPISGHRSVSWYQQTPGQGLQFLFEYFSETQRNKGNFPGRFSGRQFSNSRSEMNVSTLELGDSALYLCASSKLQGSHGYTFGSGTRLTVV.

The chain is built from TRBV7-9 and TRBJ2-4, with D uncertain. This CDR3 comprises 14 residues. V was trimmed by 2 bases and J by 0 bases, leaving 5 bases between them. Germline CDR1 reads SEHNR; CDR2 reads FQNEAQ (reference sequence). CDR3 nucleotide sequence: TGTGCCAGCAGCTTAAACCTAGCCAAAAACATTCAGTACTTC. Translating gives CASSLNLAKNIQYF.

V usage is TRBV30 and J usage is TRBJ1-4; D is undetermined. V was shortened by 4 bases and J by 5 bases, with 20 bases between the two germline ends. The CDR3 has 16 amino acids. The germline CDR1 and CDR2 sequences are GTSNPN and SVGIG (reference sequence). The CDR3, as DNA: TGTGCCTGGAATGGACCTCAGACCGGTGGGAATGAAAAACTGTTTTTT. Its protein product is CAWNGPQTGGNEKLFF.

A note on this clone: The same CDR3 arises from other DNA sequences in this sample as well. The CDR3 is CSGGYNEQFF. CDR3 bases: TGCAGCGGCGGCTACAATGAGCAGTTCTTC. The chain employs TRBV29-1 and TRBJ2-1; D call uncertain. CDR1 is SQVTM and CDR2 is ANQGSEA in the germline V gene. V dropped 7 bases and J dropped 3 bases, with 4 bases sitting between them. The CDR3 is 10 residues long.

On this clone itself: The same CDR3 is also encoded by other DNA sequences in this sample. The genes are TRBV5-4 and TRBJ2-3; no clear D. CDR1 is SGHNT and CDR2 is YYREEE in the germline V gene (reference sequence). The length of the CDR3 is 13 residues. The germline V and J ends were trimmed by 1 base and 0 bases, with 3 bases remaining between them. The CDR3 region is CASSLFSTDTQYF. In DNA, the CDR3 is TGTGCCAGCAGCTTGTTTAGCACAGATACGCAGTATTTT.

The rearrangement joins TRBV28 to TRBJ2-3; 13 bases map to TRBD2. The CDR3 has 17 amino acids. Germline V gene data show CDR1 as MDHEN and CDR2 as SYDVKM. V was clipped by 6 bases and J by 6 bases; unmatched bases: 12. The DNA for the CDR3 is TGTGCCAGCAGACCGGGACTAGCGGGATCCGTTCGGGATACGCAGTATTTT. This gives the protein CASRPGLAGSVRDTQYF.